This TCR beta chain was identified in a study of blood T cell repertoires in COVID-19. Study-wide background: COVID-19 samples, acute and convalescent, were from the United States, Italy and Spain.

CDR1 and CDR2 from the germline V gene are SGHRS and YFSETQ. The CDR3 length is 14 residues. Trimming removed 4 bases at V and 2 bases at J, with 9 bases between. Repertoires were generated with immunoSEQ multiplex PCR, while TCRdb's copy carries only in-frame clones and drops some. The table records around 260,000 clones, about 85% of them present only once. The sequenced sample consisted of peripheral blood. The V and J genes are TRBV5-1 and TRBJ2-2; D gene ambiguous. The sequence was obtained from a young man with active or convalescent COVID-19. The CDR3 region has the DNA TGCGCCAGCAGCCCAGGTGTAAACACCGGGGAGCTGTTTTTT. It codes for CASSPGVNTGELFF. The whole variable domain, filled in from reference TRBV5-1 and TRBJ2-2, reads KAGVTQTPRYLIKTRGQQVTLSCSPISGHRSVSWYQQTPGQGLQFLFEYFSETQRNKGNFPGRFSGRQFSNSRSEMNVSTLELGDSALYLCASSPGVNTGELFFGEGSRLTVL.